The clone carrying this T cell receptor beta chain was seen only once. Only in-frame clones appear in the TCRdb table, and some are missing; sequencing was by immunoSEQ multiplex PCR. The repertoire holds roughly 49,000 clones, roughly nine tenths seen once, with under 5% in the top ten. This record comes from a study of blood T cell repertoires in COVID-19. About the research overall: The cDNA or gDNA used as material had been derived from T cells, B-cell-depleted T cells, or PBMCs.

The receptor was derived from a man aged 55 to 69 with active COVID-19. The sequenced sample was peripheral blood.

The CDR3 coding sequence is TGTGCCAGCAGCCTAACCGGGCCTAGGGGATACTACGAGCAGTACTTC. Its protein is CASSLTGPRGYYEQYF. The chain is built from TRBV7-9 and TRBJ2-7, with a possible D match to TRBD1 (5 bases). The CDR3 extends over 16 amino acids. CDR1 is SEHNR, CDR2 FQNEAQ, per germline (reference sequence). The V and J ends lost 5 bases and 3 bases respectively, with 20 bases between them.